Below, 19 T cell receptor beta chains from the same sample are listed, as sequenced in a study of cytomegalovirus exposure and HLA in healthy donors. PCR involved 60 Vbeta and 13 Jbeta primers. Here immunoSEQ multiplex PCR was the method, and the copy in TCRdb shows in-frame clones only, minus some. Of roughly 200,000 clones detected, roughly 79% appear once; the ten largest clones hold 1.5% to 2%. Sequencing input: PBMCs. The receptor source for this set is a man aged 25 to 40 in good health and CMV-seronegative.

This clone has just a few counts. The chain joins TRBV15 to TRBJ2-5; 13 bases line up with TRBD2. The J call may be in error: the DNA end matches TRBJ2-7 better. Germline CDR1 is LNHNV and CDR2 is YYDKDF (reference sequence). The CDR3 sequence is 18 residues long. CDR3 amino acids: CATSRDPRLAGGTYEQYF. The DNA of the CDR3 is TGTGCCACCAGCAGAGATCCGCGACTAGCGGGAGGAACCTACGAGCAGTACTTC.

This rearrangement joins TRBV18 to TRBJ2-3; 12 bases match TRBD2. CDR1 and CDR2 from the germline V gene are KGHSH and LQKENI. J was trimmed by 4 bases and V by 3 bases; bases with no gene match: 11. The CDR3 consists of 18 residues. The CDR3 spells CASSPLAGGPQGADTQYF. The CDR3 region has the DNA TGTGCCAGCTCACCGCTAGCGGGAGGGCCGCAGGGGGCAGATACGCAGTATTTT.

J is TRBJ2-7 and V is TRBV7-9; a possible D gene is TRBD2 (5 bases). CDR1 and CDR2 (germline): SEHNR, FQNEAQ (reference sequence). V was trimmed by 4 bases and J by 5 bases, leaving 12 bases between them. This CDR3 spans 13 amino acids. Written as DNA, the CDR3 is TGTGCCAGCAGCTCGACGGGGTTCGACGAGCAGTACTTC. It encodes CASSSTGFDEQYF.

J is TRBJ2-7 and V is TRBV4-1; perhaps TRBD1 as D (6 bases). V gave up 4 bases and J gave up 11 bases, with 21 bases separating them. Germline V lookup: CDR1 MGHRA, CDR2 YSYEKL. CDR3 length equals 14 residues. CDR3 sequence reads: CASSPLLGDTWEYF. The CDR3 DNA reads as TGCGCCAGCAGCCCACTTCTGGGGGACACCTGGGAGTACTTC.

The rearrangement joins TRBV5-4 to TRBJ2-1; D unclear. Germline V gene sequence: CDR1 SGHNT, CDR2 YYREEE (reference sequence). With 0 bases removed from V and 5 bases from J, the gap between germline ends came to 3 bases. The CDR3 covers 12 residues. This CDR3 is CASSLVNNEQFF. The CDR3, as DNA: TGTGCCAGCAGCTTGGTCAACAATGAGCAGTTCTTC.

This chain uses TRBV9 with TRBJ2-1; TRBD2 matches at 12 bases. The germline gives CDR1 SGDLS, CDR2 YYNGEE. V lost 4 bases to trimming and J lost 2 bases; unmatched junction nucleotides: 4. The CDR3 contains 16 residues. The CDR3 region is CASSPTSGSTYNEQFF. Written as DNA, the CDR3 is TGTGCCAGCAGCCCGACTAGCGGGAGCACCTACAATGAGCAGTTCTTC.

The chain couples TRBV28 to TRBJ2-7; 14 nucleotides align to TRBD2. Unmatched junction bases numbered 12, after V lost 5 bases and J lost 3 bases. Looked up from germline, CDR1 is MDHEN and CDR2 is SYDVKM. The CDR3 covers 18 residues. The CDR3 coding sequence is TGTGCCAGCAGTACCCGCCCCGGGACTAGCGGGAGTTACTACGAGCAGTACTTC. This encodes CASSTRPGTSGSYYEQYF.

V usage is TRBV11-2 and J usage is TRBJ2-7, with D possibly TRBD2 on 5 matching bases. The CDR3 consists of 14 residues. V lost 5 bases, J lost 5 bases, and 16 bases lay in between. CDR1 and CDR2 from the germline V gene are SGHAT and FQNNGV. The CDR3 reads CASSGKVLANEQYF. The CDR3 DNA is TGTGCCAGCAGCGGTAAAGTCTTAGCGAACGAGCAGTACTTC.

This clone has a handful of counts. This sequence joins TRBV6-5 and TRBJ2-7; 7 bases are shared with TRBD2. The CDR3 length is 14 residues. Trimming cost V 0 bases and J 4 bases; bases outside gene matches: 3. The germline V gene encodes CDR1 MNHEY and CDR2 SVGAGI. CDR3 DNA: TGTGCCAGCAGTTACTCGCGGGGGATTTACGAGCAGTACTTC. It specifies CASSYSRGIYEQYF.

The V and J genes are TRBV15 and TRBJ1-2; D is unresolved. CDR3 length: 12 residues. The germline CDR1 and CDR2 sequences are LNHNV and YYDKDF (reference sequence). Between the trimmed V and J ends, which lost 6 bases and 8 bases, there was a span of 13 bases. The CDR3 loop reads CATSPATGGYTF. As DNA, the CDR3 is TGTGCCACCAGTCCCGCCACGGGGGGCTACACCTTC.

This chain links TRBV5-6 with TRBJ2-2, with unresolved D. CDR1 SGHDT and CDR2 YYEEEE come from the germline V gene. The V end lost 5 bases, the J end lost 3 bases, and 5 bases lay between the germline ends. This CDR3 comprises 12 residues. Written as DNA, the CDR3 is TGTGCCAGCAGTTCGTACACCGGGGAGCTGTTTTTT. Its protein is CASSSYTGELFF.

The V call is TRBV5-4, the J call TRBJ2-7; TRBD1 matches at 7 bases. Germline assignment: CDR1 SGHNT and CDR2 YYREEE (reference sequence). The V segment lost 6 bases and the J segment 0 bases; nucleotides outside the gene matches: 9. This CDR3 is 15 amino acids long. CDR3 in amino acids: CASTISTGSSYEQYF. The CDR3 region has the DNA TGTGCCAGCACCATATCGACAGGGAGCTCCTACGAGCAGTACTTC.

The chain combines TRBV6-5 with TRBJ2-5, with 12 bases that match TRBD2. Near its end, the DNA agrees better with TRBJ2-7, so the J call may be wrong. CDR3 size: 16 residues. Germline loops: CDR1 MNHEY, CDR2 SVGAGI. In DNA form, the CDR3 reads TGTGCCAGCAGTTACTCCCGACTAGCGGGAGCCCTCGAGCAGTACTTC. Translation: CASSYSRLAGALEQYF.

The genes are TRBV11-1 and TRBJ2-1; D is uncertain. The CDR3 sequence is 16 residues long. Trimming shortened V by 5 bases and J by 4 bases, and 18 bases separated the two germline ends. The germline V gene encodes CDR1 SGHAT and CDR2 FQDESV (reference sequence). CDR3 DNA: TGTGCCAGCAGCGGAGAGGTAGCCCCGGGTTACAATGAGCAGTTCTTC. Protein product: CASSGEVAPGYNEQFF.

V is TRBV6-5 and J is TRBJ1-1; 11 nucleotides match TRBD1. The V gene end was trimmed by 3 bases and the J gene end by 4 bases; junction bases not matched to a gene: 7. The CDR3 contains 16 residues. The germline V gene has CDR1 MNHEY and CDR2 SVGAGI. CDR3 DNA sequence: TGTGCCAGCAGTTATGGACAGGGGGCGCGGGTCACTGAAGCTTTCTTT. Amino acids: CASSYGQGARVTEAFF.

The chain links TRBV30 to TRBJ1-5, with 7 bases matching TRBD1. J lost 3 bases, V lost 0 bases, and 5 bases had no gene match. There are 15 residues in the CDR3. CDR1 is GTSNPN, CDR2 SVGIG, per germline (reference sequence). This CDR3 is CAWSVQGWVNQPQHF. The CDR3 nucleotides read TGTGCCTGGAGTGTACAGGGGTGGGTCAATCAGCCCCAGCATTTT.

This clone was seen once. This chain links TRBV4-1 with TRBJ1-5, with 7 bases fitting TRBD1. Trimming cost V 2 bases and J 2 bases; bases outside gene matches: 6. Germline V gene sequence: CDR1 MGHRA, CDR2 YSYEKL. This CDR3 has 16 residues. The DNA of the CDR3 is TGCGCCAGCAGCCAACATGAGGGGGCTGGCAATCAGCCCCAGCATTTT. It specifies CASSQHEGAGNQPQHF.

This chain links TRBV7-3 with TRBJ2-1; 7 bases match TRBD2. V gave up 1 base and J gave up 3 bases; unmatched junction bases: 6. CDR3 length: 16 amino acids. Germline V gene sequence: CDR1 SGHTA, CDR2 FQGTGA. The CDR3 sequence is CASSLSPGGLYNEQFF. CDR3 nucleotide sequence: TGTGCCAGCAGCTTAAGCCCGGGAGGCCTCTACAATGAGCAGTTCTTC.

Here the CDR3 reads CASSFKNTGELFF. Written as DNA, the CDR3 is TGTGCCAGCAGCTTCAAGAACACCGGGGAGCTGTTTTTT. V gene TRBV7-7 combines with J gene TRBJ2-2; D is undetermined. V was trimmed by 3 bases and J by 1 base, leaving 3 bases between them. The germline V gene has CDR1 SSHAT and CDR2 FNYEAQ (reference sequence). The CDR3 runs 13 residues.